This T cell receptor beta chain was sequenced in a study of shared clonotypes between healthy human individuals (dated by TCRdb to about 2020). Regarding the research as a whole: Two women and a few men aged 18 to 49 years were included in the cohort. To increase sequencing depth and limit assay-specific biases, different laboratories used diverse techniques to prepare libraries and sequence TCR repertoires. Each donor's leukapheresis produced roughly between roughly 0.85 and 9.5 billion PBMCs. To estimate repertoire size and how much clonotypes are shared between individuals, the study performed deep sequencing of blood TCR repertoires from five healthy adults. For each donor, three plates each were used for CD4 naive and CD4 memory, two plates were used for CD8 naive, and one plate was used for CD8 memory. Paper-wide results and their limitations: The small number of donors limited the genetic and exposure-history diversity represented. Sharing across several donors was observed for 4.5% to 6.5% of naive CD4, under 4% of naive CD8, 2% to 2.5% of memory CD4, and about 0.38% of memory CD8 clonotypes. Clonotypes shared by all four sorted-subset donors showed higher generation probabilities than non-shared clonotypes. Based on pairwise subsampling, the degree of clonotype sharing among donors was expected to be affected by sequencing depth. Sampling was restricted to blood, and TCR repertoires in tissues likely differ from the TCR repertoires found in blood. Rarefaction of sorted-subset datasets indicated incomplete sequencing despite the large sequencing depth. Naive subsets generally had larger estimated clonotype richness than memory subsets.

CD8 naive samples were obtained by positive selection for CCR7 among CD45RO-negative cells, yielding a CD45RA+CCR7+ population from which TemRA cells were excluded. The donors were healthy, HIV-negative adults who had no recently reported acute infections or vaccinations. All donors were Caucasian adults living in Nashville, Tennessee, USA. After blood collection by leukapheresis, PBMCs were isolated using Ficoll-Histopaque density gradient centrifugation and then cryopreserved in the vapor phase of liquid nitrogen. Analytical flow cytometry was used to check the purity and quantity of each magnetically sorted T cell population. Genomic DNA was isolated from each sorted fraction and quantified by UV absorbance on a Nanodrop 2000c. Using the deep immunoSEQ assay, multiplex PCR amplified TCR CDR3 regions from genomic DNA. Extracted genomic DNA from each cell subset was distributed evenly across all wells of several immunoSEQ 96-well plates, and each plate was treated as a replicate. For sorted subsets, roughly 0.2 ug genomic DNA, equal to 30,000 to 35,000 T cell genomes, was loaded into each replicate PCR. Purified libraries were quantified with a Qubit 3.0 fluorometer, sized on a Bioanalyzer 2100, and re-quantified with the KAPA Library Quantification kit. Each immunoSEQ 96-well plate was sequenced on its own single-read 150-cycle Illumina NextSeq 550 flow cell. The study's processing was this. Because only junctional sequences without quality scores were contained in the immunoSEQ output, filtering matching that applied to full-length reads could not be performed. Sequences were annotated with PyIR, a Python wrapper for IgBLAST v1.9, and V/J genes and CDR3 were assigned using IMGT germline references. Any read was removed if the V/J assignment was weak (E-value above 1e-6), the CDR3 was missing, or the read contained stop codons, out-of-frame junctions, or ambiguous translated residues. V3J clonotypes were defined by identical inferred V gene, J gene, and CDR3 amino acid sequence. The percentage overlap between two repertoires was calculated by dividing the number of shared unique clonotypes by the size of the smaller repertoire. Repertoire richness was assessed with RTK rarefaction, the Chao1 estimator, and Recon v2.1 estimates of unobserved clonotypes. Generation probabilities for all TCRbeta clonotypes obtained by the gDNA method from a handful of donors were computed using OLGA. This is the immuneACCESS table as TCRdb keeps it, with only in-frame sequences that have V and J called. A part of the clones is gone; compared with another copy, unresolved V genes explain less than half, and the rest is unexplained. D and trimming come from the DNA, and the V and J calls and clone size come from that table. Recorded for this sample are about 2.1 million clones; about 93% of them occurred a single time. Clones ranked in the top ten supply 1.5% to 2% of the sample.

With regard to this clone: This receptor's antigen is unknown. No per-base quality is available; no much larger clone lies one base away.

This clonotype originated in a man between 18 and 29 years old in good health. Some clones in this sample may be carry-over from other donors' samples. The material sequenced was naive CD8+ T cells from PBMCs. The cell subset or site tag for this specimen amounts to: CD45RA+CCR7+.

The nucleotide sequence is TGTGCCACCGGACAGTTTTCGAACACCGGGGAGCTGTTTTTT. It translates as CATGQFSNTGELFF. Here the chain combines TRBV6-1 and TRBJ2-2, with TRBD1 as a weak D call on 6 bases. CDR1 and CDR2, per the germline V gene, are MNHNS and SASEGT. Reading from cysteine to phenylalanine, the CDR3 counts 14 amino acids. This entry keeps only the CDR3 DNA: 42 bases, framed from base 1. Cut back by 10 bases and 0 bases, the V and J ends lie 12 bases apart.